Below, one TCR beta chain is given with its context. The protocol was immunoSEQ multiplex PCR, while the TCRdb copy is restricted to in-frame clones and leaves out a portion. The sample lists around 81,000 clones, over 75% occurring once. This sample stems from a study of technical replicates of blood from a few donors. The CDR3 extends over 15 amino acids. Trimming cost V 2 bases and J 0 bases, with 10 bases left between them. Germline V gene sequence: CDR1 SGHRS, CDR2 YFSETQ. The rearrangement joins TRBV5-1 to TRBJ2-3, with a weak D call TRBD1 (5 bases). The sequenced sample was PBMCs. The TCR sequence derives from a human donor in good health. Some clones in this sample may be carry-over from other donors' samples. DNA of the CDR3: TGCGCCAGCAGCTTTAGGGGCCTGAGCACAGATACGCAGTATTTT. This gives the protein CASSFRGLSTDTQYF.